This TCR beta chain came from a study of radiotherapy plus CTLA-4 blockade in lung cancer. Assay used: immunoSEQ multiplex PCR; TCRdb lists only in-frame clones, some missing. The sample yields approximately 40,000 clones, over 55% seen once. CDR3 length: 15 amino acids. The germline V gene has CDR1 MNHNS and CDR2 SASEGT. Germline trimming cut 6 bases from V and 7 bases from J; bases unmatched to any gene: 6. Source: peripheral blood, taken from a patient treated with radiotherapy plus ipilimumab. V and J are TRBV6-1 and TRBJ2-2; 12 nucleotides agree with TRBD1. This sequence originates from a human donor with non-small cell lung cancer who had stable disease on radiotherapy plus ipilimumab. The CDR3 protein is CASRRDRGRVGELFF. As DNA, the CDR3 is TGTGCCAGCAGGCGGGACAGGGGGCGGGTCGGGGAGCTGTTTTTT.